This entry lists 15 T cell receptor beta chains sequenced from one sample in a study of T cells in Graves' hyperthyroidism and ophthalmopathy. Template material for amplifying TCR beta CDR3 regions consisted of RNA transcripts. First-round RT-PCR of the TCR CDR3 relied on the HTBI primer set. TCRdb itself ran the multiplex PCR reads through MiXCR, one entry per CDR3 protein. This table has about 500,000 distinct CDR3 sequences, over 45% appearing once. The sample taken for sequencing was peripheral blood or thyroid tissue (not recorded which). The receptor set was obtained from an adult woman with Graves' disease, either hyperthyroidism or ophthalmopathy (not recorded which).

This clonotype was detected once. This rearrangement joins TRBV24-1 to TRBJ1-4; TRBD1 might be the D (5 bases). Per the germline V gene, CDR1 is KGHDR and CDR2 is SFDVKD. This CDR3 contains 15 residues. The V end lost 3 bases, the J end lost 8 bases, and 15 bases lay between the germline ends. The CDR3 DNA sequence: TGTGCCACCAGTGATGCGAGGACATCTCCGGAAAAACTGTTTTTT. Its protein product is CATSDARTSPEKLFF.

This clonotype was seen only a few times. The chain has TRBV25-1 and TRBJ1-5; maybe TRBD1 (6 bases). The CDR3 runs to 14 residues. V was trimmed by 4 bases and J by 4 bases, leaving 11 bases between them. Per the germline V gene, CDR1 is MGHDK and CDR2 is SYGVNS. CDR3 sequence reads: CASSVAGQNQPQHF. The CDR3, as DNA: TGTGCCAGCAGTGTGGCGGGACAAAATCAGCCCCAGCATTTT.

This clonotype was observed a few times. This rearrangement joins TRBV9 to TRBJ1-1; 7 bases map to TRBD1. Germline values: CDR1 SGDLS, CDR2 YYNGEE. V shed 0 bases and J 6 bases; nucleotides not matched to a gene: 5. The CDR3 is 14 amino acids. CDR3 DNA: TGTGCCAGCAGCGTAGCTACGACAGGGTCTGAAGCTTTCTTT. It is translated as CASSVATTGSEAFF.

CDR3 loop: CASSLGVGNQPQHF. The CDR3 bases are TGTGCCAGCAGCTTAGGGGTTGGCAATCAGCCCCAGCATTTT. This chain joins TRBV5-4 and TRBJ1-5, with a possible D match to TRBD1 (5 bases). CDR1 SGHNT and CDR2 YYREEE come from the germline V gene (reference sequence). The CDR3 contains 14 residues. Trimming shortened V by 2 bases and J by 2 bases, and 8 bases separated the two germline ends.

In regard to this clonotype: A read error may be the cause here, since a much bigger clone is one base away. The rearrangement uses TRBV2 and TRBJ2-2; TRBD1 agrees at 8 bases. This CDR3 contains 14 residues. V lost 8 bases to trimming and J lost 2 bases; unmatched junction nucleotides: 4. CDR1 and CDR2 (germline): SNHLY, FYNNEI. The CDR3 here is CASYGQGNTGELFF. The CDR3 DNA follows: TGTGCCAGCTACGGACAGGGAAACACCGGGGAGCTGTTTTTT.

The chain links TRBV15 to TRBJ1-2; possible D gene TRBD1, 5 bases. With 5 bases removed from V and 4 bases from J, the gap between germline ends came to 17 bases. The CDR3 sequence is 15 residues long. The germline gives CDR1 LNHNV, CDR2 YYDKDF (reference sequence). CDR3 region: CATSEGTSARYGYTF. The CDR3 nucleotides read TGTGCCACCAGCGAAGGGACGTCAGCTCGCTATGGCTACACCTTC.

This chain connects TRBV10-3 to TRBJ2-7; perhaps TRBD2 as D (6 bases). V lost 5 bases and J 4 bases, leaving 15 bases between the germline ends. The CDR3 totals 14 residues. The germline gives CDR1 ENHRY, CDR2 SYGVKD. CDR3 in amino acids: CAISLRDLPYEQYF. As DNA, the CDR3 is TGTGCCATCAGTCTGCGGGACTTACCTTACGAGCAGTACTTC.

Many counts were recorded for this clonotype. The rearrangement joins TRBV7-6 to TRBJ2-7; the D is unclear. The CDR3 contains 15 residues. Trimming removed 0 bases from V and 1 base from J, with 10 bases in between. Germline V CDR1 and CDR2: SGHVS, FNYEAQ. CDR3 loop: CASSLASQASYEQYF. CDR3 sequence (DNA): TGTGCCAGCAGCTTAGCGTCCCAGGCTTCCTACGAGCAGTACTTC.

The chain couples TRBV19 to TRBJ2-1, with no clear D. The CDR3 consists of 14 residues. V gave up 3 bases and J gave up 5 bases, with 11 bases separating them. Germline V lookup: CDR1 LNHDA, CDR2 SQIVND (reference sequence). Here the CDR3 reads CASSILSRDNEQFF. The CDR3, as DNA: TGTGCCAGTAGTATCCTTTCAAGGGACAATGAGCAGTTCTTC.

This chain connects TRBV7-2 to TRBJ1-2; tentatively, D is TRBD1 (6 bases). This CDR3 contains 15 residues. Looked up from germline, CDR1 is SGHTA and CDR2 is FQGNSA. V lost 4 bases to trimming and J lost 4 bases, with 16 bases between them. CDR3 coding DNA: TGTGCCAGCAGCTCCGGGGGCGGGGCCGGCTATGGCTACACCTTC. Translating gives CASSSGGGAGYGYTF. Using reference TRBV7-2 and TRBJ1-2 for the parts outside the CDR3, the full variable domain is GAGVSQSPSNKVTEKGKDVELRCDPISGHTALYWYRQSLGQGLEFLIYFQGNSAPDKSGLPSDRFSAERTGGSVSTLTIQRTQQEDSAVYLCASSSGGGAGYGYTFGSGTRLTVV.

V and J are TRBV7-2 and TRBJ2-7; TRBD2 is a possible D gene (6 bases). Germline CDR1 and CDR2: SGHTA and FQGNSA. This CDR3 is built from 14 residues. Trimming shortened V by 3 bases and J by 2 bases, and 11 bases separated the two germline ends. Here the CDR3 reads CASSLMEGPYEQYF. The DNA of the CDR3 is TGTGCCAGCAGCTTGATGGAGGGGCCCTACGAGCAGTACTTC. The variable domain in full, completed from reference TRBV7-2 and TRBJ2-7, reads GAGVSQSPSNKVTEKGKDVELRCDPISGHTALYWYRQSLGQGLEFLIYFQGNSAPDKSGLPSDRFSAERTGGSVSTLTIQRTQQEDSAVYLCASSLMEGPYEQYFGPGTRLTVT.

V is TRBV19 and J is TRBJ2-5, with TRBD2 matching over 7 bases. Matching the DNA end better, TRBJ2-1 makes the J call doubtful. The CDR3 loop spans 16 amino acids. CDR1 is LNHDA and CDR2 is SQIVND in the germline V gene (reference sequence). CDR3 region: CASSPGRDQAYNEQFF. For the CDR3, the DNA is TGTGCCAGTAGCCCAGGGAGGGACCAAGCCTACAATGAGCAGTTCTTC.

This clonotype was seen at least ten times. The chain uses TRBV20-1 and TRBJ2-7; the D is unclear. Germline CDR1 and CDR2: DFQATT and SNEGSKA (reference sequence). The CDR3 sequence is 12 residues long. Trimming took off 4 bases at V and 5 bases at J, with 12 bases between the two ends. The CDR3 region has the DNA TGCAGTGCTAACCCTCTAATCCACGAGCAGTACTTC. Translating it yields CSANPLIHEQYF.

This clonotype was counted at least ten times. This rearrangement joins TRBV29-1 to TRBJ2-7, with 7 nucleotides matching TRBD1. Per the germline V gene, CDR1 is SQVTM and CDR2 is ANQGSEA. V lost 7 bases, J lost 3 bases, and 6 bases stayed unmatched. The CDR3 length is 12 residues. DNA of the CDR3: TGCAGCGCAGGGGGACAGAACTACGAGCAGTACTTC. Protein sequence: CSAGGQNYEQYF.

This clonotype was counted many times. The genes are TRBV2 and TRBJ1-1; tentative D call: TRBD1 (6 bases). This CDR3 comprises 11 residues. From germline, CDR1 is SNHLY and CDR2 FYNNEI. Trimming pared 6 bases from V and 7 bases from J, leaving 9 bases between. CDR3 residues: CASRAGVEAFF. The DNA for the CDR3 is TGTGCCAGCAGGGCAGGGGTTGAAGCTTTCTTT.